What follows are 16 T cell receptor beta chains derived from one specimen sequenced in a study of T cell responses to AZD1222 COVID-19 vaccine. TCRdb keeps only in-frame clones here, not all; method: immunoSEQ multiplex PCR. This table has about 120,000 clones, approximately 90% appearing once. Sequences were derived from peripheral blood, sampled on day 0 of MenACWY control vaccination. These receptors originate from an adult in good health.

The chain links TRBV5-8 to TRBJ2-5; D uncertain. The CDR3 consists of 16 residues. Deletions cut 1 base from V and 1 base from J, with 14 bases between. Germline lookup yields CDR1 SGHTS and CDR2 YDEGEE. The CDR3 region has the DNA TGTGCCAGCAGCTTGAGTGTGAGGCCCTCCCAAGAGACCCAGTACTTC. This gives the protein CASSLSVRPSQETQYF.

The CDR3 nucleotides are TGCGCCAGCACCGCGGGGGGTGGCGATGAAAAACTGTTTTTT. As protein: CASTAGGGDEKLFF. The chain uses TRBV5-1 and TRBJ1-4, with a weak D call TRBD1 (5 bases). V was trimmed by 6 bases and J by 6 bases, leaving 15 bases between them. CDR3 length: 14 residues. CDR1 is SGHRS and CDR2 is YFSETQ in the germline V gene.

J is TRBJ2-5 and V is TRBV7-9, with D hard to call. V dropped 4 bases and J dropped 5 bases, with 11 bases sitting between them. There are 13 residues in the CDR3. Germline V gives CDR1 SEHNR, CDR2 FQNEAQ (reference sequence). The CDR3 coding sequence is TGTGCCAGCAGCTATATTGGCTCCGAGACCCAGTACTTC. It specifies CASSYIGSETQYF.

This clone was detected a few times. This CDR3 is CASSLDGNYGYTF. Here the CDR3 DNA reads TGTGCCAGCAGCTTAGATGGAAATTATGGCTACACCTTC. This chain joins TRBV7-3 and TRBJ1-2; D gene ambiguous. Trimming removed 2 bases from V and 5 bases from J, with 9 bases in between. The CDR3 runs to 13 residues. Germline loops: CDR1 SGHTA, CDR2 FQGTGA.

The V gene is TRBV5-5, the J gene TRBJ2-7, with TRBD2 matching over 7 bases. Germline V gene lookup returns CDR1 SGHKS and CDR2 YYEKEE (reference sequence). CDR3 length: 18 amino acids. V was pared by 0 bases and J by 0 bases, with 12 bases of the junction left unmatched. In DNA form, the CDR3 reads TGTGCCAGCAGCTTGGCTGTGGGGGGGATTACCTACTCCTACGAGCAGTACTTC. It yields the protein CASSLAVGGITYSYEQYF.

The chain couples TRBV27 to TRBJ2-2; D is ambiguous. CDR1 is MNHEY, CDR2 SMNVEV, per germline (reference sequence). CDR3 length equals 14 residues. Trimming left V 6 bases short and J 3 bases short, with 11 bases between. The CDR3 coding sequence is TGTGCCAGCAGATACCACGGCGACACCGGGGAGCTGTTTTTT. It specifies CASRYHGDTGELFF.

A few counts support this clone. The genes are TRBV7-2 and TRBJ1-2; D not certain. The CDR3 contains 13 residues. Trimming left V 2 bases short and J 6 bases short, with 10 bases between. Germline CDR1 and CDR2: SGHTA and FQGNSA. The CDR3 is CASSLITQDGYTF. Here the CDR3 DNA reads TGTGCCAGCAGCTTAATTACGCAGGATGGCTACACCTTC.

The V gene is TRBV7-6, the J gene TRBJ2-1; the D is unclear. Trimming took off 1 base at V and 0 bases at J, with 7 bases between the two ends. Germline loops: CDR1 SGHVS, CDR2 FNYEAQ. CDR3 length equals 15 residues. The CDR3 protein is CASSLELFSYNEQFF. In DNA, the CDR3 is TGTGCCAGCAGCTTAGAACTTTTCTCCTACAATGAGCAGTTCTTC.

This chain links TRBV5-1 with TRBJ1-1, with D perhaps TRBD1 (6 bases). The germline gives CDR1 SGHRS, CDR2 YFSETQ. Trimming removed 0 bases at V and 0 bases at J, with 12 bases between. The CDR3 has 16 amino acids. CDR3 DNA sequence: TGCGCCAGCAGCTTGGCCTCGGGGGCGTTGAACACTGAAGCTTTCTTT. The encoded protein is CASSLASGALNTEAFF.

The V gene is TRBV6-5, the J gene TRBJ1-1, with D tentatively TRBD1 (6 bases). Deletions cut 0 bases from V and 4 bases from J, with 12 bases between. CDR1 is MNHEY, CDR2 SVGAGI, per germline. This CDR3 is built from 15 residues. The CDR3 reads CASSYSGTGFTEAFF. The CDR3 bases are TGTGCCAGCAGTTACTCGGGAACAGGGTTCACTGAAGCTTTCTTT.

The V and J genes are TRBV5-1 and TRBJ2-1; D not certain. V was shortened by 4 bases and J by 1 base, with 12 bases between the two germline ends. Germline CDR1 reads SGHRS; CDR2 reads YFSETQ. The CDR3 has 15 amino acids. This CDR3 is CASSLVLGSYNEQFF. CDR3 DNA: TGCGCCAGCAGCCTAGTCCTTGGGTCCTACAATGAGCAGTTCTTC.

This rearrangement joins TRBV6-5 to TRBJ2-7, with 10 positions matching TRBD2. This CDR3 is built from 14 residues. Germline V gene data show CDR1 as MNHEY and CDR2 as SVGAGI. Trimming removed 7 bases from V and 0 bases from J; junction bases left unmatched: 3. For the CDR3, the DNA is TGTGCCAGCACCTTAGCGGGAGGCTCCTACGAGCAGTACTTC. It specifies CASTLAGGSYEQYF.

The rearrangement uses TRBV19 and TRBJ1-4, with 10 bases identical to TRBD1. Germline trimming cut 6 bases from V and 3 bases from J; bases unmatched to any gene: 7. Per germline, CDR1 LNHDA and CDR2 SQIVND (reference sequence). The CDR3 totals 16 residues. CDR3 sequence: CASSLTGGGPNEKLFF. CDR3 DNA sequence: TGTGCCAGTAGCCTGACAGGGGGCGGCCCTAATGAAAAACTGTTTTTT.

The V and J genes are TRBV2 and TRBJ2-3; 7 bases are a match to TRBD2. Germline V CDR1 and CDR2: SNHLY, FYNNEI. Trimming at V came to 7 bases and at J to 5 bases, leaving 9 bases not matched to a gene. The CDR3 has 14 residues. CDR3: CASNVGGPRDTQYF. The CDR3 nucleotides are TGTGCCAGCAATGTGGGAGGGCCTAGAGATACGCAGTATTTT.

This clone was seen only once. J is TRBJ2-3 and V is TRBV10-2; 7 bases are shared with TRBD2. With V trimmed by 3 bases and J by 4 bases, 4 bases remained unmatched. This CDR3 is built from 14 residues. Germline loops: CDR1 WSHSY, CDR2 SAAADI. DNA for the CDR3: TGCGCCAGCAGTGAAAGCGGGAAGTCAGATACGCAGTATTTT. Encoded protein: CASSESGKSDTQYF.

This chain connects TRBV27 to TRBJ2-1; 7 bases match TRBD2. V lost 3 bases and J lost 7; bases outside the gene matches: 6. In germline, CDR1 is MNHEY, CDR2 SMNVEV (reference sequence). The CDR3 extends over 14 amino acids. The CDR3 sequence is CASSLAGVGNEQFF. The CDR3, as DNA: TGTGCCAGCAGTTTGGCGGGGGTCGGGAATGAGCAGTTCTTC.